This T cell receptor (beta chain) is drawn from a study of T cell responses to AZD1222 COVID-19 vaccine. Sequenced by immunoSEQ multiplex PCR; TCRdb stores in-frame clones only, minus some. This sample has tens of thousands of clones, with roughly 83% found just once. CDR3 size: 11 residues. CDR1 DFQATT and CDR2 SNEGSKA come from the germline V gene (reference sequence). Study outcomes and limitations: Donors skewed white British and female; clonal diversity was possibly underestimated.

With respect to this clone: The antigen is not known. A junction end diverges from the germline sequence, so it may reflect a read error.

The V and J genes are TRBV20-1 and TRBJ1-2; 7 positions agree with TRBD1. The material was peripheral blood, obtained on day 0 of AZD1222 vaccination. This sequence originates from an adult in good health. DNA of the CDR3: TGCAGTGCTAACCGAGGACAGGAGCACTTCTTC. This codes for CSANRGQEHFF.